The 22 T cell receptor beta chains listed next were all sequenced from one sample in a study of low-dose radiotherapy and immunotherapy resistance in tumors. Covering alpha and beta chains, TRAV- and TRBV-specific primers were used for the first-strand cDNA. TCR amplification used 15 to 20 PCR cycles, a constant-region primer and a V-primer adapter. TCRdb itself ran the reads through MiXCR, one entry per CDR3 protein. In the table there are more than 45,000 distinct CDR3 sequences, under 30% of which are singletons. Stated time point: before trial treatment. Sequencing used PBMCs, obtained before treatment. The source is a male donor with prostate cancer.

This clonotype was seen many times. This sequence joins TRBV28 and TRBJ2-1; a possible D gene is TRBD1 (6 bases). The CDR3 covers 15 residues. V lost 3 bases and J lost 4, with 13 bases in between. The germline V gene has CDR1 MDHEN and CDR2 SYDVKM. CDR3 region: CASSFLGHQYNEQFF. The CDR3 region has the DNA TGTGCCAGCAGTTTCTTGGGACACCAATACAATGAGCAGTTCTTC.

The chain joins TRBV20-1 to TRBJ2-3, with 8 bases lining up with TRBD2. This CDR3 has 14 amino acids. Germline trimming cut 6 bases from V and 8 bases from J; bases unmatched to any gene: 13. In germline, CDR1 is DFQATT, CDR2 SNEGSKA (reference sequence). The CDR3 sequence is CSARSHGGDSTQYF. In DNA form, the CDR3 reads TGCAGTGCCAGGTCTCACGGGGGGGATAGTACGCAGTATTTT.

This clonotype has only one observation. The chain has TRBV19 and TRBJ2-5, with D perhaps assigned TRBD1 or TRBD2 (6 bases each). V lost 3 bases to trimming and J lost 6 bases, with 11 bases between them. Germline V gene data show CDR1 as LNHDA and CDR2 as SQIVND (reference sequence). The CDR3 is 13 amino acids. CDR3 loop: CASSIQGTQTQYF. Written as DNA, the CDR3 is TGTGCCAGTAGTATCCAGGGGACTCAGACCCAGTACTTC.

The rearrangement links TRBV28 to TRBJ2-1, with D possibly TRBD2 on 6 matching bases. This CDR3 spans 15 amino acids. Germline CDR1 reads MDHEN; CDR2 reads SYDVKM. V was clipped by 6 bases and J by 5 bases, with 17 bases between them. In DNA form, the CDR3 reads TGTGCCAGCAGCGTGGTGCGGGAACGAAACAATGAGCAGTTCTTC. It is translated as CASSVVRERNNEQFF. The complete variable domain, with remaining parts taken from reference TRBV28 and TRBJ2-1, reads DVKVTQSSRYLVKRTGEKVFLECVQDMDHENMFWYRQDPGLGLRLIYFSYDVKMKEKGDIPEGYSVSREKKERFSLILESASTNQTSMYLCASSVVRERNNEQFFGPGTRLTVL.

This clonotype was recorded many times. CDR3 residues: CASSRGPSGQPQHF. In DNA, the CDR3 is TGTGCCAGCAGCCGTGGTCCAAGCGGGCAGCCCCAGCATTTT. The chain is built from TRBV5-6 and TRBJ1-5; D unclear. The V and J ends lost 4 bases and 7 bases respectively, with 15 bases between them. CDR1 SGHDT and CDR2 YYEEEE come from the germline V gene. This CDR3 is built from 14 residues.

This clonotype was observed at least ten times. The CDR3 region is CASSLRLGANTGELFF. The CDR3 bases are TGTGCCAGCAGCCTTCGACTAGGCGCGAACACCGGGGAGCTGTTTTTT. J is TRBJ2-2 and V is TRBV14, with a tentative D call TRBD2 (6 bases). The CDR3 sequence is 16 residues long. With 4 bases removed from V and 0 bases from J, the gap between germline ends came to 12 bases. Per the germline V gene, CDR1 is SGHDN and CDR2 is FVKESK.

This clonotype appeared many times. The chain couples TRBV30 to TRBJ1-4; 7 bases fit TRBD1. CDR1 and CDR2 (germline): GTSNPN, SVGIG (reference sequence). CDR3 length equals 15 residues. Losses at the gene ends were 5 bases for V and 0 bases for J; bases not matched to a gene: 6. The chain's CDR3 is CAWGGQLATNEKLFF. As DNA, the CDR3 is TGTGCCTGGGGGGGACAGCTTGCAACTAATGAAAAACTGTTTTTT.

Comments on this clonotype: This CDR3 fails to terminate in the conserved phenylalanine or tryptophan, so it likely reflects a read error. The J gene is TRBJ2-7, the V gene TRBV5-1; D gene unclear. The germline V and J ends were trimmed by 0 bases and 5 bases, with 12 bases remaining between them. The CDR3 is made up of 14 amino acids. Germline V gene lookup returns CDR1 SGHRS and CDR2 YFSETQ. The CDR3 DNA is TGCGCCAGCAGCTTGGGACACCGATCGGACGAGCAGTACTTA. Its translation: CASSLGHRSDEQYL.

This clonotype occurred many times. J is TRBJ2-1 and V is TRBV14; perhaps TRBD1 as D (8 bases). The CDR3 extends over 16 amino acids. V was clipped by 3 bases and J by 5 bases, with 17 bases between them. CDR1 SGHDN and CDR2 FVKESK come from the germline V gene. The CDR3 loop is CASSHNRGGRNNEQFF. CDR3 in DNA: TGTGCCAGCAGCCATAACAGGGGGGGAAGAAACAATGAGCAGTTCTTC.

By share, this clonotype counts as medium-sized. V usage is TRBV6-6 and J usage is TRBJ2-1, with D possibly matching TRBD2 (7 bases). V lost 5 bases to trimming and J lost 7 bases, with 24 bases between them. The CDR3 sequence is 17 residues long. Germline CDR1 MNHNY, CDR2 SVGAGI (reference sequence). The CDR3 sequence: CASSKRGGGSRGNEQFF. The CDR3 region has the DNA TGTGCCAGCAGTAAAAGGGGGGGGGGGAGCCGCGGGAATGAGCAGTTCTTC.

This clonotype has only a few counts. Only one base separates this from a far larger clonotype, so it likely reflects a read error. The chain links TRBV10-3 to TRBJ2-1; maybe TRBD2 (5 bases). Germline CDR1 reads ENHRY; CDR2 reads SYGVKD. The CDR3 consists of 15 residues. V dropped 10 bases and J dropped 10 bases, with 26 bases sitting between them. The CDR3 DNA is TGTGCCACCAGCCCACCGGCGGCGGGCCCCTACGAGCAGTTCTTC. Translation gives CATSPPAAGPYEQFF.

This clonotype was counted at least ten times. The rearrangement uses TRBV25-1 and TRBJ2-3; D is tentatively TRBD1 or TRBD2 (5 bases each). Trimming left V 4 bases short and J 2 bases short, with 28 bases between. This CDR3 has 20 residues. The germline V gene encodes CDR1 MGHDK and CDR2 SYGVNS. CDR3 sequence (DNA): TGTGCCAGCAGTGGACTAAAAAGGATTAGAAGGGGTCCAGACACAGATACGCAGTATTTT. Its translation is CASSGLKRIRRGPDTDTQYF.

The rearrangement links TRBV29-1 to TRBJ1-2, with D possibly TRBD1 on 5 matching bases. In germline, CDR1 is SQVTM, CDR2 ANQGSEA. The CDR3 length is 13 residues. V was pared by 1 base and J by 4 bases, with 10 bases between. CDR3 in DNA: TGCAGCGTTGAAGTCTGGGGGGGCTATGGCTACACCTTC. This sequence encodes CSVEVWGGYGYTF. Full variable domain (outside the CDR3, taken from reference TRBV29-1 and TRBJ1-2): SAVISQKPSRDICQRGTSLTIQCQVDSQVTMMFWYRQQPGQSLTLIATANQGSEATYESGFVIDKFPISRPNLTFSTLTVSNMSPEDSSIYLCSVEVWGGYGYTFGSGTRLTVV.

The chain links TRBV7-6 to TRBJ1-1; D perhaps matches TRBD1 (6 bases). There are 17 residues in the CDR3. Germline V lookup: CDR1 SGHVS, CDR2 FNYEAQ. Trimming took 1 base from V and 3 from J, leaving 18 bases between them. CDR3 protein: CASSLDPRKGEDTEAFF. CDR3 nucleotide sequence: TGTGCCAGCAGCTTAGATCCCCGGAAGGGGGAGGACACTGAAGCTTTCTTT.

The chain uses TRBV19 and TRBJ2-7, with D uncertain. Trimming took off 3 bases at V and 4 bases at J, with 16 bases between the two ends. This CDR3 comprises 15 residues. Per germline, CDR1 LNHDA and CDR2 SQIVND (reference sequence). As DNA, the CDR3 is TGTGCCAGTAGTATTTCGCAGTCTCCTACGTACGAGCAGTACTTC. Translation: CASSISQSPTYEQYF. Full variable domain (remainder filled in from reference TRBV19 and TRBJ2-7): DGGITQSPKYLFRKEGQNVTLSCEQNLNHDAMYWYRQDPGQGLRLIYYSQIVNDFQKGDIAEGYSVSREKKESFPLTVTSAQKNPTAFYLCASSISQSPTYEQYFGPGTRLTVT.

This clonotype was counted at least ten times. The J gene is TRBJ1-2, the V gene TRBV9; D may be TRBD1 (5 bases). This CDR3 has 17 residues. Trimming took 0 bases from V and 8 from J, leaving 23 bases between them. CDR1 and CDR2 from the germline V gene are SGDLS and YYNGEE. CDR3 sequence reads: CASSVVGGSQGADGYTF. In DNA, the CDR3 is TGTGCCAGCAGCGTAGTTGGAGGGTCCCAGGGCGCGGACGGCTACACCTTC.

CDR3 nucleotide sequence: TGTGCCTATCTCCGGGACAGGGTACCCGGGGAGCTGTTTTTT. Protein sequence: CAYLRDRVPGELFF. The J gene is TRBJ2-2, the V gene TRBV30; 9 bases map to TRBD1. The V gene's germline CDR1 is GTSNPN and CDR2 SVGIG (reference sequence). The CDR3 runs 14 residues. With V trimmed by 7 bases and J by 6 bases, 9 bases remained unmatched.

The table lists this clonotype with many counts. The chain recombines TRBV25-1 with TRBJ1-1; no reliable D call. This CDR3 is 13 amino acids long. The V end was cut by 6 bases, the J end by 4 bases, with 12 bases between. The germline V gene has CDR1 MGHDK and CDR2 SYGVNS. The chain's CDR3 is CASREEGSTEAFF. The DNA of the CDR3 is TGTGCCAGCAGGGAAGAAGGGAGCACTGAAGCTTTCTTT.

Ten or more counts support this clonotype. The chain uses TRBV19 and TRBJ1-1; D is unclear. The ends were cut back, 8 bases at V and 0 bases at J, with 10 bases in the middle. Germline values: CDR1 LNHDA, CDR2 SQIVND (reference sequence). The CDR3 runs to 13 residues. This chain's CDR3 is CASRDVLNTEAFF. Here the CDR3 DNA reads TGTGCCAGTCGAGACGTACTGAACACTGAAGCTTTCTTT.

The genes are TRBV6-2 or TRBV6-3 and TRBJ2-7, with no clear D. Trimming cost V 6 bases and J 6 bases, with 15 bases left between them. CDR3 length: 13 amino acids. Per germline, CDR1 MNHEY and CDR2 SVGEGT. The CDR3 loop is CASSQESTLEQYF. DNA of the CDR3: TGTGCCAGCAGCCAAGAGTCTACGCTCGAGCAGTACTTC.

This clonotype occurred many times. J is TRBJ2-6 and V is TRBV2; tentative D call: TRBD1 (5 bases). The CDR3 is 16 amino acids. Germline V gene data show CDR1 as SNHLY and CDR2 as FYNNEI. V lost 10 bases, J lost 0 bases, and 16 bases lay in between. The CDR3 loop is CATTQGVLSGANVLTF. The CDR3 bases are TGTGCCACCACCCAAGGGGTTCTCTCTGGGGCCAACGTCCTGACTTTC.

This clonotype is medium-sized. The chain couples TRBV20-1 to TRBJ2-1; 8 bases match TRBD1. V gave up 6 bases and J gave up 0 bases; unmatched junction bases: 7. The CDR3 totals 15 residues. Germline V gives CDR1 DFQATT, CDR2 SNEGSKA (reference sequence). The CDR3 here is CSAPQGASSYNEQFF. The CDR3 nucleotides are TGCAGTGCGCCTCAGGGGGCGAGCTCCTACAATGAGCAGTTCTTC.